This T cell receptor (beta chain) emerged from a study of chemoradiotherapy in HPV16-positive cancers. Study-wide context: Candidate HPV-specific T-cell clones and common TCR motifs came from functional assays in two HPV16-positive patients. Findings and limits, study-wide: Non-HPV-specific T cells did not expand in tumors during treatment, whereas candidate HPV-specific clones and E7-related motifs did. Better recurrence-free survival went with HPV-responsive T-cell expansion in HPV16-positive patients. Functional assays defining HPV-specific T cells used only a couple of HPV16-positive patients.

The V and J ends lost 5 bases and 5 bases respectively, with 19 bases between them. Germline-derived CDR1 and CDR2 are LNHDA and SQIVND (reference sequence). The CDR3 covers 15 residues. This clone was seen a single time. Its antigen remains unknown. Using immunoSEQ multiplex PCR, the repertoire was profiled, and TCRdb retains in-frame clones only, with some absent. The data contain about 17,000 clones, 90% to 95% of them seen just once; the ten biggest clones take up roughly 15%. Here the sequenced sample was blood, taken from a patient who underwent chemoradiotherapy. This clonotype was obtained from a human donor with HPV-associated anogenital cancer. The chain uses TRBV19 and TRBJ2-7; TRBD2 might be the D (6 bases). CDR3 loop: CASSPRGPRRDEQYF. The CDR3 DNA sequence: TGTGCCAGTAGTCCGCGGGGTCCACGGAGGGACGAGCAGTACTTC.